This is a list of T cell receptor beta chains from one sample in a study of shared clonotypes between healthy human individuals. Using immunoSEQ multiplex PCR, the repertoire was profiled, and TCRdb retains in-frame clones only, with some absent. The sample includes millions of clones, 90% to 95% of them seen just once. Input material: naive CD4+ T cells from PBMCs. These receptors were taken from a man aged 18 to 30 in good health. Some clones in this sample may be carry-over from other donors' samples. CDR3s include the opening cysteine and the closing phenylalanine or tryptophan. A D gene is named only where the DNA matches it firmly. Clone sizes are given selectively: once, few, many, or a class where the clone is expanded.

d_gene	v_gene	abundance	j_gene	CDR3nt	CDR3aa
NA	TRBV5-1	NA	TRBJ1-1	TGCGCCAGCAGCTTAATGGACAGCATGAACACTGAAGCTTTCTTT	CASSLMDSMNTEAFF
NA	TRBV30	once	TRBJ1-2	TGTGCCTGGAGTGTAAGTCGGACGGATCTGAACTATGGCTACACCTTC	CAWSVSRTDLNYGYTF
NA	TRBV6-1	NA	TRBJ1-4	TGTGCCAGCAGTGAAGCGCTTCCCGGGTCCGGACCGGAAAAACTGTTTTTT	CASSEALPGSGPEKLFF
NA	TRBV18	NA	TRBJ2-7	TGTGCCAGCTCACCTATACAGGGCGCCCAGGACGAGCAGTACTTC	CASSPIQGAQDEQYF
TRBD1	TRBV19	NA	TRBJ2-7	TGTGCCAGTAGCTGGGACAGGGGTAATTACGAGCAGTACTTC	CASSWDRGNYEQYF
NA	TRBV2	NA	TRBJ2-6	TGTGCCAGCAGGGCAGGGGCGGTCGGGGCCAACGTCCTGACTTTC	CASRAGAVGANVLTF
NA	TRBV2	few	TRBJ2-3	TGTGCCAGCAACAGGGCCAGCACAGATACGCAGTATTTT	CASNRASTDTQYF
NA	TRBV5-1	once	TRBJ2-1	TGCGCCAGCAGCTTGTTGACTGAGCAGTTCTTC	CASSLLTEQFF
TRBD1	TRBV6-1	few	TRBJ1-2	TGTGCCAGCAGTGAAGGGGGGACAGTAACCTATGGCTACACCTTC	CASSEGGTVTYGYTF
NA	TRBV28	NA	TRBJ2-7	TGTGCCAGCAGTCGAAGTAGAACCTACGAGCAGTACTTC	CASSRSRTYEQYF
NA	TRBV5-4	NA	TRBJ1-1	TGTGCCAGCAGCTTTGGAGAGAACACTGAAGCTTTCTTT	CASSFGENTEAFF
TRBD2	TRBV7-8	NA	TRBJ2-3	TGTGCCAGCAGCTTACTGGGACTAGCGGACACAGATACGCAGTATTTT	CASSLLGLADTDTQYF
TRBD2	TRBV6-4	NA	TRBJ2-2	TGTGCCAGCAGTGCCTATAGCGGGACGTATTCCGGGGAGCTGTTTTTT	CASSAYSGTYSGELFF
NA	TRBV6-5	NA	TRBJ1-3	TGTGCCAGCAGTTACTCCCCAGGCTACTCTGGAAACACCATATATTTT	CASSYSPGYSGNTIYF
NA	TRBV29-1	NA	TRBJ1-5	TGCAGCGTTGAGATCCGTTTCCAGGGATACGGCAATCAGCCCCAGCATTTT	CSVEIRFQGYGNQPQHF
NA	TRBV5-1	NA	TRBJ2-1	TGCGCCAGCAGCATCGGGATTCACAATGAGCAGTTCTTC	CASSIGIHNEQFF
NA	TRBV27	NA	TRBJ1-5	TGTGCCAGCAGTTCAAGGACAGCCCTCCGGGGAGATCAGCCCCAGCATTTT	CASSSRTALRGDQPQHF
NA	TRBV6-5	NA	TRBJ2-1	TGTGCCAGCAGTCAGACAGGGAGCGGGGACAATGAGCAGTTCTTC	CASSQTGSGDNEQFF
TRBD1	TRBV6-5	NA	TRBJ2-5	TGTGCCAGCAGTTACGCGACAGGGAAGGAGACCCAGTACTTC	CASSYATGKETQYF
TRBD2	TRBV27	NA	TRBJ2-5	TGTGCCAGCAGTTTAGGGAGGGCGGGACAAGAGACCCAGTACTTC	CASSLGRAGQETQYF
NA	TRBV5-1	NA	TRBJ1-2	TGCGCCAGCAGCTTGAGGGTAGGCAGTAACTATGGCTACACCTTC	CASSLRVGSNYGYTF
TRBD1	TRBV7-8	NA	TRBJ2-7	TGTGCCAGCAGCTTACGTTCAGGGACAGGTGGAACACCGCAGTACTTC	CASSLRSGTGGTPQYF
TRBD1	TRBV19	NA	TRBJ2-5	TGTGCCAGTAGTATCTCGACAGGGAGTGTAGAGACCCAGTACTTC	CASSISTGSVETQYF